What follows are 29 T cell receptor beta chains derived from one specimen sequenced in a study of OX40 agonist ivuxolimab in advanced cancers. Generated by immunoSEQ multiplex PCR, the TCRdb table keeps only in-frame clones and is missing some. Counted here are 55,000 to 75,000 clones, around 85% occurring once; the ten biggest clones make up approximately 3.8%. The sequences come from CD4+ or CD8+ T cells sorted from blood, collected in a trial of the OX40 agonist ivuxolimab. Receptors were obtained from an adult with an advanced solid tumor such as melanoma, head and neck, liver or kidney cancer.

This clone was observed a handful of times. The CDR3 DNA is TGTGCCAGCAGCGCAGGGTCCAATCAGCCCCAGCATTTT. It codes for CASSAGSNQPQHF. V and J are TRBV9 and TRBJ1-5, with TRBD1 as a possible D gene (5 bases). The length of the CDR3 is 13 residues. Trimming pared 3 bases from V and 3 bases from J, leaving 7 bases between. The V gene's germline CDR1 is SGDLS and CDR2 YYNGEE.

V gene TRBV10-1 combines with J gene TRBJ2-3; 9 bases fit TRBD2. The CDR3 is 20 amino acids. Germline CDR1 is WNHNN and CDR2 is SYGVQD (reference sequence). Trimming removed 5 bases from V and 5 bases from J; junction bases left unmatched: 23. CDR3 in DNA: TGCGCCAGCAGTCCCCTCGGTGTTAGCGGGAGTATAGGAGTCGGAGATACGCAGTATTTT. Protein: CASSPLGVSGSIGVGDTQYF.

This clone occurred a few times. The chain recombines TRBV27 with TRBJ1-6, with D unresolved. The germline CDR1 and CDR2 sequences are MNHEY and SMNVEV (reference sequence). The CDR3 totals 15 residues. Trimming took 3 bases from V and 7 from J, leaving 13 bases between them. CDR3 loop: CASSFEGVGNSPLHF. CDR3 nucleotide sequence: TGTGCCAGCAGTTTCGAAGGAGTGGGCAATTCACCCCTCCACTTT.

The rearrangement uses TRBV28 and TRBJ1-6, with D hard to call. Germline V gene data show CDR1 as MDHEN and CDR2 as SYDVKM. This CDR3 spans 15 amino acids. V gave up 5 bases and J gave up 10 bases, with 18 bases separating them. The CDR3 spells CASSPPPGSGSPLHF. The CDR3, as DNA: TGTGCCAGCAGTCCCCCCCCGGGGAGTGGATCACCCCTCCACTTT.

The chain recombines TRBV7-8 with TRBJ2-7; the match to TRBD1 covers 9 bases. From germline, CDR1 is SGHVS and CDR2 FQNEAQ. The CDR3 contains 15 residues. V lost 4 bases, J lost 7 bases, and 11 bases stayed unmatched. CDR3 nucleotides: TGTGCCAGCAGCTCGCCTAGGACAGGGGCTAAAGAGCAGTACTTC. Amino acid sequence: CASSSPRTGAKEQYF.

The chain uses TRBV6-6 and TRBJ1-4, with no clear D. The CDR3 extends over 16 amino acids. Germline V gives CDR1 MNHNY, CDR2 SVGAGI (reference sequence). V was trimmed by 7 bases and J by 2 bases, leaving 17 bases between them. CDR3 residues: CASKVAGVVTNEKLFF. CDR3 coding DNA: TGTGCCAGCAAAGTGGCGGGCGTCGTCACTAATGAAAAACTGTTTTTT.

The rearrangement joins TRBV7-9 to TRBJ1-5; no firm D call. This CDR3 is built from 14 residues. Trimming stripped 1 base from V and 2 bases from J, with 6 bases between. Germline CDR1 reads SEHNR; CDR2 reads FQNEAQ (reference sequence). For the CDR3, the DNA is TGTGCCAGCAGCTTAGATTACCGCAATCAGCCCCAGCATTTT. It translates to CASSLDYRNQPQHF.

V usage is TRBV7-3 and J usage is TRBJ2-1; 10 nucleotides agree with TRBD2. This CDR3 has 15 residues. V lost 5 bases to trimming and J lost 4 bases; unmatched junction nucleotides: 5. Germline V gene sequence: CDR1 SGHTA, CDR2 FQGTGA. CDR3 sequence: CASSTPSGGYNEQFF. For the CDR3, the DNA is TGTGCCAGCAGCACCCCTAGCGGGGGATACAATGAGCAGTTCTTC.

This clone came up a few times. The CDR3: CASSLRYQPQHF. The CDR3 coding sequence is TGTGCCAGCAGTTTAAGGTATCAGCCCCAGCATTTT. The V call is TRBV28, the J call TRBJ1-5; D not certain. This CDR3 has 12 amino acids. CDR1 and CDR2 (germline): MDHEN, SYDVKM. The V and J ends lost 2 bases and 5 bases respectively, with 4 bases between them.

This chain joins TRBV5-5 and TRBJ1-5; 9 positions agree with TRBD1. This CDR3 is 14 amino acids long. The germline V gene has CDR1 SGHKS and CDR2 YYEKEE (reference sequence). With V trimmed by 4 bases and J by 2 bases, 1 base remained unmatched. Here the CDR3 DNA reads TGTGCCAGCAGCCGGACAGGGGGCAATCAGCCCCAGCATTTT. Its protein product is CASSRTGGNQPQHF.

This clone occurred once. The gene calls are TRBV7-9 and TRBJ1-5; D might be TRBD1 (5 bases). Trimming removed 5 bases at V and 4 bases at J, with 12 bases between. CDR1 and CDR2 (germline): SEHNR, FQNEAQ (reference sequence). CDR3 length: 14 residues. CDR3 sequence (DNA): TGTGCCAGCAGCCTCGGGGCGGTGAATCAGCCCCAGCATTTT. Its translation is CASSLGAVNQPQHF. Full variable domain (rest looked up from reference TRBV7-9 and TRBJ1-5): DTGVSQNPRHKITKRGQNVTFRCDPISEHNRLYWYRQTLGQGPEFLTYFQNEAQLEKSRLLSDRFSAERPKGSFSTLEIQRTEQGDSAMYLCASSLGAVNQPQHFGDGTRLSIL.

CDR3 sequence reads: CASSIGPTSYGGELFF. The CDR3 DNA sequence: TGTGCCAGTAGTATCGGGCCTACCTCGTACGGCGGGGAGCTGTTTTTT. The chain has TRBV19 and TRBJ2-2; D is undetermined. CDR1 and CDR2 (germline): LNHDA, SQIVND (reference sequence). This CDR3 is 16 amino acids long. V lost 3 bases and J 7 bases, leaving 18 bases between the germline ends.

The V call is TRBV5-8, the J call TRBJ2-1; 12 bases are shared with TRBD2. V lost 4 bases and J lost 9; bases outside the gene matches: 8. There are 15 residues in the CDR3. The germline V gene has CDR1 SGHTS and CDR2 YDEGEE. CDR3 DNA sequence: TGTGCCAGCAGCCCCCTGACTAGCGGGAGAGGTGAGCAGTTCTTC. This encodes CASSPLTSGRGEQFF.

The DNA for the CDR3 is TGTGCCAGCCTTACCGATGGGACAGCTCTTAATCTGAACACTGAAGCTTTCTTT. It specifies CASLTDGTALNLNTEAFF. V gene TRBV7-2 combines with J gene TRBJ1-1; 7 nucleotides agree with TRBD1. Germline values: CDR1 SGHTA, CDR2 FQGNSA. The V and J ends lost 8 bases and 0 bases, in that order; junction bases with no gene match: 18. CDR3 length: 18 residues.

Written as DNA, the CDR3 is TGCGCCAGCAGCCGGGGGCCAGGGGTTTATTCTGGGGCCAACGTCCTGACTTTC. Protein: CASSRGPGVYSGANVLTF. V and J are TRBV5-1 and TRBJ2-6, with D perhaps assigned TRBD1 or TRBD2 (6 bases each). CDR3 length: 18 amino acids. Trimming cost V 4 bases and J 1 base, with 18 bases left between them. Germline V gives CDR1 SGHRS, CDR2 YFSETQ.

The V and J genes are TRBV6-5 and TRBJ1-2; TRBD1 agrees at 9 bases. The CDR3 is 14 residues long. With V trimmed by 7 bases and J by 7 bases, 10 bases remained unmatched. Germline loops: CDR1 MNHEY, CDR2 SVGAGI. CDR3 in DNA: TGTGCCAGCACCCGGACAGACAGGGGGTCTGGCTACACCTTC. Protein product: CASTRTDRGSGYTF.

V is TRBV9 and J is TRBJ2-5; the match to TRBD2 covers 13 bases. V lost 4 bases to trimming and J lost 2 bases; unmatched junction nucleotides: 5. Germline-derived CDR1 and CDR2 are SGDLS and YYNGEE. CDR3 length equals 16 residues. The CDR3 DNA reads as TGTGCCAGCAGCTTCCGACTAGCGGGAGGACAAGAGACCCAGTACTTC. Translation gives CASSFRLAGGQETQYF.

The chain has TRBV9 and TRBJ2-5; TRBD2 is a possible D gene (7 bases). V was trimmed by 3 bases and J by 5 bases, leaving 14 bases between them. The germline gives CDR1 SGDLS, CDR2 YYNGEE. The CDR3 is 14 residues long. DNA of the CDR3: TGTGCCAGCAGCGCGGGGGGTCAGGGGGAGACCCAGTACTTC. Translation: CASSAGGQGETQYF.

CDR3 amino acids: CASSQLADYEQYF. CDR3 nucleotide sequence: TGTGCCAGCAGCCAACTAGCGGACTACGAGCAGTACTTC. The rearrangement links TRBV6-1 to TRBJ2-7; TRBD2 aligns across 8 bases. The V gene end was trimmed by 6 bases and the J gene end by 3 bases; junction bases not matched to a gene: 4. The length of the CDR3 is 13 residues. The V gene's germline CDR1 is MNHNS and CDR2 SASEGT.

The chain combines TRBV7-3 with TRBJ2-7; 8 positions agree with TRBD1. This CDR3 has 14 residues. V trimming: 2 bases; J trimming: 3 bases; junction bases outside the gene matches: 3. Germline V gene data show CDR1 as SGHTA and CDR2 as FQGTGA. CDR3 sequence: CASSLYGTGYEQYF. DNA for the CDR3: TGTGCCAGCAGCTTATACGGGACAGGCTACGAGCAGTACTTC.

This clone turned up a few times. The chain links TRBV4-1 to TRBJ2-2; 7 bases are a match to TRBD2. V lost 1 base to trimming and J lost 5 bases; unmatched junction nucleotides: 16. In germline, CDR1 is MGHRA, CDR2 YSYEKL. This CDR3 has 19 amino acids. CDR3 bases: TGCGCCAGCAGCCAAGCGGCGGGTCTAGCGGCTGAAGATACCGGGGAGCTGTTTTTT. Protein product: CASSQAAGLAAEDTGELFF.

The genes are TRBV5-4 and TRBJ2-7; tentatively, D is TRBD1 (6 bases). Germline assignment: CDR1 SGHNT and CDR2 YYREEE (reference sequence). Trimming left V 0 bases short and J 2 bases short, with 9 bases between. The length of the CDR3 is 14 residues. The CDR3, as DNA: TGTGCCAGCAGCTTGGCGGGACAAACCTACGAGCAGTACTTC. It yields the protein CASSLAGQTYEQYF.

This clone has a handful of counts. This chain connects TRBV29-1 to TRBJ2-3; 7 nucleotides agree with TRBD2. With 8 bases clipped from V and 0 bases from J, the junction kept 5 bases outside the gene matches. This CDR3 contains 13 residues. CDR1 SQVTM and CDR2 ANQGSEA come from the germline V gene. The CDR3 loop reads CSLEGGSTDTQYF. As DNA, the CDR3 is TGCAGCCTAGAGGGAGGGAGCACAGATACGCAGTATTTT.

This chain connects TRBV11-2 to TRBJ2-3; 11 nucleotides agree with TRBD2. Per germline, CDR1 SGHAT and CDR2 FQNNGV. V shed 5 bases and J 4 bases; nucleotides not matched to a gene: 11. The CDR3 has 17 amino acids. This CDR3 reads CASSPRLAGMRADTQYF. DNA for the CDR3: TGTGCCAGCAGCCCGCGACTAGCGGGAATGCGAGCAGATACGCAGTATTTT.

The chain has TRBV19 and TRBJ1-2; no clear D. Germline V gene lookup returns CDR1 LNHDA and CDR2 SQIVND (reference sequence). Deletions cut 5 bases from V and 2 bases from J, with 12 bases between. This CDR3 is built from 14 residues. DNA of the CDR3: TGTGCCAGTAGTCCGACACAACAGAACTATGGCTACACCTTC. The encoded protein is CASSPTQQNYGYTF.

The chain has TRBV2 and TRBJ1-5; no clear D gene. The CDR3 has 15 residues. Per germline, CDR1 SNHLY and CDR2 FYNNEI. Trimming removed 3 bases at V and 7 bases at J, with 16 bases between. CDR3 DNA: TGTGCCAGCAGTGAGGCAGTTAGAGGCGAACAGCCCCAGCATTTT. Translating gives CASSEAVRGEQPQHF.

This clone appeared once. This chain uses TRBV2 with TRBJ1-2; D not resolved. Germline assignment: CDR1 SNHLY and CDR2 FYNNEI. V was pared by 9 bases and J by 4 bases, with 12 bases between. The CDR3 has 12 residues. The CDR3 nucleotides read TGTGCCAGACCCCACCGGGGCTATGGCTACACCTTC. Translated, it gives CARPHRGYGYTF. The full variable domain, with the rest looked up from reference TRBV2 and TRBJ1-2, is EPEVTQTPSHQVTQMGQEVILRCVPISNHLYFYWYRQILGQKVEFLVSFYNNEISEKSEIFDDQFSVERPDGSNFTLKIRSTKLEDSAMYFCARPHRGYGYTFGSGTRLTVV.

The rearrangement links TRBV7-2 to TRBJ1-1, with 7 bases fitting TRBD1. Per the germline V gene, CDR1 is SGHTA and CDR2 is FQGNSA. The J segment lost 3 bases and the V segment lost 5 bases, leaving 21 bases of the junction unmatched. The length of the CDR3 is 19 residues. The CDR3 region has the DNA TGTGCCAGCAGCCGCCGACAGGGCACTTCTTCGATCCGGGACACTGAAGCTTTCTTT. It yields the protein CASSRRQGTSSIRDTEAFF.

Only one count was recorded for this clone. In nucleotides, the CDR3 is TGTGCTAGTGGACTGGACGGCTACTATGGCTACACCTTC. Translating gives CASGLDGYYGYTF. The chain uses TRBV12-5 and TRBJ1-2; no clear D. Trimming shortened V by 6 bases and J by 3 bases, and 11 bases separated the two germline ends. The CDR3 covers 13 residues. In germline, CDR1 is LGHNT, CDR2 FRNRAP.